The 14 T cell receptor beta chains below all came from one sample that was sequenced in a study of coeliac disease. The repertoire was sequenced with immunoSEQ multiplex PCR; TCRdb's copy has only in-frame clones and lacks some. The sample carries 4,200 or so clones, roughly three fifths recorded once. Regarding the study as a whole: In active celiac disease, intraepithelial and lamina propria TRB and TRG repertoires were less clonal than controls.

These receptors are not linked to any known antigen. The specimen was intraepithelial lymphocytes from the gut. Receptors originate from a man between 65 and 85 years old with active celiac disease.

The chain links TRBV28 to TRBJ1-3; TRBD1 is a possible D gene (5 bases). V was trimmed by 4 bases and J by 0 bases, leaving 7 bases between them. The V gene's germline CDR1 is MDHEN and CDR2 SYDVKM. This CDR3 has 14 amino acids. Here the CDR3 reads CASSSGISGNTIYF. The CDR3 bases are TGTGCCAGCAGTTCAGGGATCTCTGGAAACACCATATATTTT.

The rearrangement links TRBV10-3 to TRBJ2-2; the match to TRBD1 covers 10 bases. The CDR3 extends over 15 amino acids. V lost 11 bases, J lost 6 bases, and 12 bases stayed unmatched. Germline-derived CDR1 and CDR2 are ENHRY and SYGVKD. The CDR3 DNA follows: TGTGCCGTCAAGAAAGGACAGGGGGAACCCGGGGAGCTGTTTTTT. Translating it yields CAVKKGQGEPGELFF.

The chain is built from TRBV7-8 and TRBJ2-5, with 10 bases fitting TRBD2. The assigned J gene may be wrong: the sequence end matches TRBJ2-7 better. CDR3 size: 14 residues. Germline loops: CDR1 SGHVS, CDR2 FQNEAQ. The CDR3 spells CASSSGTSVSEQYF. Here the CDR3 DNA reads TGTGCCAGCAGTTCAGGGACTAGCGTCTCCGAGCAGTACTTC.

The V gene is TRBV11-2, the J gene TRBJ2-2, with unresolved D. Trimming removed 5 bases from V and 1 base from J, with 11 bases in between. This CDR3 comprises 15 residues. Germline CDR1 SGHAT, CDR2 FQNNGV. The CDR3 loop reads CASSRGPENTGELFF. The DNA of the CDR3 is TGTGCCAGCAGCCGAGGCCCAGAGAACACCGGGGAGCTGTTTTTT.

This clone was counted between two and nine times. CDR3 nucleotide sequence: TGCGCCAGAGACCGAATCCAACGGACAGGGGGCTATCAGCAGTTCTTC. Translation gives CARDRIQRTGGYQQFF. The V gene is TRBV5-1, the J gene TRBJ2-1, with 11 bases matching TRBD1. There are 16 residues in the CDR3. The trim removed 8 bases at V and 11 bases at J, leaving 18 bases unmatched. In germline, CDR1 is SGHRS, CDR2 YFSETQ.

The genes are TRBV27 and TRBJ2-1, with 8 positions matching TRBD1. V lost 2 bases to trimming and J lost 8 bases; unmatched junction nucleotides: 5. Germline CDR1 reads MNHEY; CDR2 reads SMNVEV (reference sequence). The CDR3 runs 14 residues. The CDR3 bases are TGTGCCAGCAGTTTACTACAGGGGGGATATGAGCAGTTCTTC. Its protein product is CASSLLQGGYEQFF.

The chain links TRBV9 to TRBJ2-3; a weak D match, TRBD2 (5 bases). The CDR3 covers 15 residues. Trimming pared 0 bases from V and 4 bases from J, leaving 12 bases between. CDR1 SGDLS and CDR2 YYNGEE come from the germline V gene. CDR3 in DNA: TGTGCCAGCAGCGTAGGCGGGTCGTACTCAGATACGCAGTATTTT. The encoded protein is CASSVGGSYSDTQYF.

The rearrangement uses TRBV9 and TRBJ2-1; no clear D gene. From germline, CDR1 is SGDLS and CDR2 YYNGEE. The V and J ends lost 0 bases and 3 bases respectively, with 10 bases between them. This CDR3 contains 15 residues. The CDR3 here is CASSVVTGNYNEQFF. DNA of the CDR3: TGTGCCAGCAGCGTAGTTACGGGTAACTACAATGAGCAGTTCTTC.

The rearrangement joins TRBV10-3 to TRBJ2-7; D may be TRBD2 (7 bases). Per the germline V gene, CDR1 is ENHRY and CDR2 is SYGVKD. V lost 6 bases and J 2 bases, leaving 14 bases between the germline ends. This CDR3 comprises 14 residues. For the CDR3, the DNA is TGTGCCATCAGGGGAGGGGGGACCACCTACGAGCAGTACTTC. Amino acid sequence: CAIRGGGTTYEQYF.

The chain links TRBV6-5 to TRBJ1-2; the D gene is possibly TRBD1 (6 bases). Trimming left V 6 bases short and J 2 bases short, with 10 bases between. The CDR3 consists of 13 residues. From germline, CDR1 is MNHEY and CDR2 SVGAGI. The CDR3 region has the DNA TGTGCCAGCAGCCACGGACAGAACTATGGCTACACCTTC. Encoded protein: CASSHGQNYGYTF.

This clone was seen only a few times. J is TRBJ2-7 and V is TRBV29-1, with 9 bases lining up with TRBD1. The V and J ends lost 4 bases and 7 bases, in that order; junction bases with no gene match: 8. Germline V gene lookup returns CDR1 SQVTM and CDR2 ANQGSEA. The CDR3 sequence is 13 residues long. CDR3 coding DNA: TGCAGCGTTGGGACAGGGGCGTTTAGAGAGCAGTACTTC. Residues: CSVGTGAFREQYF.

The chain combines TRBV10-3 with TRBJ2-3, with 11 bases matching TRBD2. This CDR3 contains 16 residues. CDR1 is ENHRY, CDR2 SYGVKD, per germline. J lost 2 bases, V lost 2 bases, and 3 bases had no gene match. CDR3: CAISEMTSGITDTQYF. CDR3 sequence (DNA): TGTGCCATCAGTGAGATGACTAGCGGGATCACAGATACGCAGTATTTT.

The chain has TRBV6-1 and TRBJ2-7; 7 nucleotides align to TRBD1. Germline loops: CDR1 MNHNS, CDR2 SASEGT. This CDR3 is built from 14 residues. V lost 7 bases to trimming and J lost 1 base; unmatched junction nucleotides: 7. CDR3 DNA: TGTGCCAGCAATCCAGGGGGAACTTCCTACGAGCAGTACTTC. This codes for CASNPGGTSYEQYF.

The chain uses TRBV7-2 and TRBJ2-1; 13 bases align to TRBD2. This CDR3 spans 16 amino acids. The germline V gene encodes CDR1 SGHTA and CDR2 FQGNSA. Trimming cost V 1 base and J 7 bases; bases outside gene matches: 4. CDR3 region: CASSLVTSGGGNEQFF. The CDR3 DNA sequence: TGTGCCAGCAGCTTAGTAACTAGCGGGGGGGGGAATGAGCAGTTCTTC.